This TCR beta chain is from a study of neoadjuvant anti-PD-1 for oral cavity cancer. Study-wide background: Patients without progression got a fourth dose around day 43. General observations from the study: Each response group had just a few patients in TCR analyses. Post-nivolumab, blood T cell clonality was significantly elevated in non-responders.

This CDR3 contains 13 residues. The germline gives CDR1 GTSNPN, CDR2 SVGIG (reference sequence). V dropped 3 bases and J dropped 1 base, with 9 bases sitting between them. On this clone: Its antigen remains unknown.

Sequencing used immunoSEQ multiplex PCR; TCRdb keeps in-frame clones, though not all of them. The data contain 55,000 to 75,000 clones, 85% to 90% of them singletons. Time point: after neoadjuvant nivolumab, at surgical resection. These oral cavity squamous cell carcinomas were HPV-negative and locally advanced. The chain links TRBV30 to TRBJ2-5, with a tentative D call TRBD1 (6 bases). Material: PBMCs, obtained after nivolumab (anti-PD-1) treatment. The origin of this receptor is a person between 40 and 85 years old with oral cavity squamous cell carcinoma. CDR3 nucleotide sequence: TGTGCCTGGAGCAGGACAGCCCAAGAGACCCAGTACTTC. Amino acid sequence: CAWSRTAQETQYF.